One TCR beta chain is described in this entry. Antigen: not known. V shed 5 bases, J shed 8 bases, and the junction held 12 bases outside the gene matches. From germline, CDR1 is SGHTA and CDR2 FQGTGA. There are 17 residues in the CDR3. The TCR beta library used iRepertoire HTBI primers with Arm-PCR amplification of CDR3. TCRdb re-called the multiplex PCR reads through MiXCR, storing one row per CDR3 protein. The data hold about 620,000 distinct CDR3 sequences, with 15% to 20% observed a single time. This record belongs to a study of regulatory T cells in long-lasting Graves disease. General study findings and limits: TRBV28, TRBJ1-2 and TRBJ2-5 were favored in persistent disease. The study found persistent patients shared more public clonotypes (approximately 2,700) than new patients (approximately 970).

Noted time point: newly diagnosed GD, antithyroid drugs for less than 3 months. PBMC RNA was the source of the TCR library. This sample also belongs to another study, concerning T cells in Graves' hyperthyroidism and ophthalmopathy.

The starting material was peripheral blood mononuclear cells (PBMCs), obtained at new diagnosis, from a patient treated with antithyroid drugs. The receptor comes from a woman aged 25 to 39 with Graves disease. This chain uses TRBV7-3 with TRBJ2-1, with 13 positions matching TRBD2. CDR3: CASSTPTSGGGMDEQFF. Here the CDR3 DNA reads TGTGCCAGCAGCACGCCCACTAGCGGGGGGGGTATGGATGAGCAGTTCTTC.